Listed below are T cell receptor beta chains from one sample, sequenced in a study of T-cell reconstitution after alpha-beta-depleted transplantation in children. In TCRdb, the PCR reads were re-called with MiXCR into one record per CDR3 protein. The repertoire includes nearly 250,000 distinct CDR3 sequences, 6.5% to 10% of them detected once, and approximately 6.3% sits in the top ten. Source: PBMCs, mostly from graft donor cells, taken 180 days after TCRalphabeta/CD19-depleted stem cell transplant. The origin of the receptors is a male patient aged 5 to 17 who had a stem cell transplant for acute lymphoblastic leukemia, so the T cells may come from the graft donor. The CDR3 runs from the conserved cysteine through the conserved F or W. Each record gives: V gene, CDR3 protein.

TRBV12-3/TRBV12-4 CASSPGVSEQFF
TRBV3-1 CASSQEFADTQYF
TRBV7-3 CASSLNRDTKGYF
TRBV28 CASTPRDGATYEQYF
TRBV29-1 CSVEVPLHYGYTF
TRBV10-3 CAIAKLGQKNLYF
TRBV4-3 CASSQERGEQYF
TRBV27 CASSFKTGREQYF
TRBV4-3 CASSQVRGQGQPQHF
TRBV3-1 CASSHPSAGLFTDTQYF
TRBV15 CATSRDSGTGGSPLHF
TRBV20-1 CSAAPGTTIEAFF
TRBV20-1 CSARDHGLAGGNSDTQYF
TRBV7-9 CASSSRTGVAETQYF
TRBV11-1 CASSLAEGLAGEERETQYF
TRBV5-1 CASSLTIGRDNEQFF
TRBV19 CAVRQGNYGYTF
TRBV5-5 CASSLEPPDRGNEQFF
TRBV27 CASRDRAQGWGNTIYF